The sample holds a few counts of the clone carrying this T cell receptor (beta chain). Its specificity is not known. This specimen comes from a study of CD8 T cells in ankylosing spondylitis. TCRdb analysed the 5' RACE reads with MiXCR anew, one entry per CDR3 protein. The sample includes 350,000 or so distinct CDR3 sequences, roughly 8% of them seen just once. V was trimmed by 0 bases and J by 4 bases, leaving 10 bases between them. The germline V gene encodes CDR1 SGHTA and CDR2 FQGNSA. The CDR3 sequence is 15 residues long. Whole-study results and caveats: Blood of patients with ankylosing spondylitis appeared to be characterized by a TCR beta motif of eight highly homologous variants. Clones tied to disease were said to be significantly enriched in matched ankylosing spondylitis synovial fluid.

Sequences were obtained from blood, either unsorted or a sorted T cell fraction (not recorded which). The gene calls are TRBV7-2 and TRBJ1-5, with D possibly matching TRBD1 (5 bases). This receptor was taken from a male donor with ankylosing spondylitis. CDR3 nucleotide sequence: TGTGCCAGCAGCTTAGCTACTTGGGGGAATCAGCCCCAGCATTTT. It translates to CASSLATWGNQPQHF.